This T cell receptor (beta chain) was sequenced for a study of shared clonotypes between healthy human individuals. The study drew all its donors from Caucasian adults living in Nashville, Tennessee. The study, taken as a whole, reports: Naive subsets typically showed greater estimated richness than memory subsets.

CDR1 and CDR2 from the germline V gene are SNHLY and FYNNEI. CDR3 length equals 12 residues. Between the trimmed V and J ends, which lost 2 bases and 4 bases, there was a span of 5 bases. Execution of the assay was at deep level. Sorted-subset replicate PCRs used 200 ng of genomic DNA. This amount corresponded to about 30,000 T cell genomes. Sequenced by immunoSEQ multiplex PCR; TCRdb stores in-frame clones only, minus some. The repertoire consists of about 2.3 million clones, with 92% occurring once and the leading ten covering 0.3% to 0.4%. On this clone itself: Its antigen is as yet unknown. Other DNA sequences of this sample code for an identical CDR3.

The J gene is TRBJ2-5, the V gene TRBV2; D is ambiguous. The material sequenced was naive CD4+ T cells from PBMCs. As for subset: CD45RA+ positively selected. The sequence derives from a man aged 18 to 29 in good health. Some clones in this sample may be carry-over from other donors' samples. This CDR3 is CASSETRETQYF. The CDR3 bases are TGTGCCAGCAGTGAAACAAGAGAGACCCAGTACTTC. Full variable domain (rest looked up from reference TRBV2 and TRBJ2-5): EPEVTQTPSHQVTQMGQEVILRCVPISNHLYFYWYRQILGQKVEFLVSFYNNEISEKSEIFDDQFSVERPDGSNFTLKIRSTKLEDSAMYFCASSETRETQYFGPGTRLLVL.